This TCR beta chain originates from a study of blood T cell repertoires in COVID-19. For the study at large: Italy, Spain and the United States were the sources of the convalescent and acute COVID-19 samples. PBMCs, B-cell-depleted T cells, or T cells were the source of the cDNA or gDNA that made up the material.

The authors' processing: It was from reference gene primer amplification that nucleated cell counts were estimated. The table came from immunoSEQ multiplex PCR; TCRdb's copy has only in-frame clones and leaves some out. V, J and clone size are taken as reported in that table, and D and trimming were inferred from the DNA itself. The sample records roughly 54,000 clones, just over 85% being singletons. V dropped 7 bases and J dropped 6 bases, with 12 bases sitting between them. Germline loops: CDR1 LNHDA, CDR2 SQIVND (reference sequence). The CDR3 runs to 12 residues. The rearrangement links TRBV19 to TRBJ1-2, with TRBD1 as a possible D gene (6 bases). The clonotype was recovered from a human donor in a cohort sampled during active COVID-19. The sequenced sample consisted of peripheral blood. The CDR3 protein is CASTTGFDGYTF. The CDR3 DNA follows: TGTGCCAGTACCACAGGGTTTGATGGCTACACCTTC.